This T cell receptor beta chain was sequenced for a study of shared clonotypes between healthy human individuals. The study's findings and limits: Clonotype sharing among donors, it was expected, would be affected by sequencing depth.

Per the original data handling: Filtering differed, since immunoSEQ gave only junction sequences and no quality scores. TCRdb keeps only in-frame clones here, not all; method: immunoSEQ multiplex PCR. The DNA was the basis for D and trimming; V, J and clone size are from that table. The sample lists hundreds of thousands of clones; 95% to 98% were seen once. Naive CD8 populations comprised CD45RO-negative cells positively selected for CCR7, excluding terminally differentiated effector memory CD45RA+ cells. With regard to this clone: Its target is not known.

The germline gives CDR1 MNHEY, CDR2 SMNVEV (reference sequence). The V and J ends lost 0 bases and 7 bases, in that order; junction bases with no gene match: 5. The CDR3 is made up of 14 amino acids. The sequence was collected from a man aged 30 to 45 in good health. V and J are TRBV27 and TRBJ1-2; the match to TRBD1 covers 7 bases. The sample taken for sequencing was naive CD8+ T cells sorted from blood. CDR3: CASSLSRGSSGYTF. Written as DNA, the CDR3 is TGTGCCAGCAGTTTATCCAGGGGGTCGAGTGGCTACACCTTC.